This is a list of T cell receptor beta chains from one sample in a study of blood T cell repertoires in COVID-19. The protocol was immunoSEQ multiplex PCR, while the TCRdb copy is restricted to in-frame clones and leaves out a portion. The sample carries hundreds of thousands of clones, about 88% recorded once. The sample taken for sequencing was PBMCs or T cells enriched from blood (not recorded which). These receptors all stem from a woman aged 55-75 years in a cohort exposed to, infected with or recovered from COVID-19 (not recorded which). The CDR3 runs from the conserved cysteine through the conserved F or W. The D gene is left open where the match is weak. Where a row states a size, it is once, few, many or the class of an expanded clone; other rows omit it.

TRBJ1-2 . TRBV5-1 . CASSLFGGAVDGYTF TGCGCCAGCAGCTTGTTCGGCGGGGCGGTTGACGGCTACACCTTC
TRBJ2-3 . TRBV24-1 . CATSAGSDTQYF TGTGCCACCAGCGCAGGGTCGGATACGCAGTATTTT
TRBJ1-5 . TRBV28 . CASLRMGAHNQPQHF TGTGCCAGCCTAAGGATGGGGGCACACAATCAGCCCCAGCATTTT
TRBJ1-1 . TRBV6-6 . CASSPDRMNTEAFF TGTGCCAGCAGCCCCGACAGAATGAACACTGAAGCTTTCTTT
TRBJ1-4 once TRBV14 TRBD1 CASSQTGGRTNEKLFF TGTGCCAGCAGCCAGACAGGGGGCCGAACTAATGAAAAACTGTTTTTT
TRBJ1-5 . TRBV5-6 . CASSFGSQPQHF TGTGCCAGCAGCTTTGGGAGTCAGCCCCAGCATTTT
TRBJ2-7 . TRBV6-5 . CASSYSMTSSYEQYF TGTGCCAGCAGTTACTCCATGACATCCTCCTACGAGCAGTACTTC
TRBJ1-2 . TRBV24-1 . CATRGSSNYGYTF TGTGCCACCAGGGGCTCCTCTAACTATGGCTACACCTTC
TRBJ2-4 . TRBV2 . CASSPPRVAKNIQYF TGTGCCAGCAGTCCCCCCCGGGTAGCCAAAAACATTCAGTACTTC
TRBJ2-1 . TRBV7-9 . CASSFSGGEQFF TGTGCCAGCAGCTTCTCTGGAGGGGAGCAGTTCTTC
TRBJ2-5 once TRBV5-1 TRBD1 CASSRQGSQETQYF TGCGCCAGCAGCCGACAGGGGTCCCAAGAGACCCAGTACTTC
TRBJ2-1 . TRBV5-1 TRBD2 CASSLAVLAGVNEQFF TGCGCCAGCAGCTTGGCCGTGCTAGCGGGAGTCAATGAGCAGTTCTTC
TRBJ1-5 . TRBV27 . CASSFSGQPQHF TGTGCCAGCAGTTTTTCCGGTCAGCCCCAGCATTTT
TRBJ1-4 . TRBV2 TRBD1 CASSGDRGSREKLFF TGTGCCAGCAGTGGGGACAGGGGGAGTCGTGAAAAACTGTTTTTT
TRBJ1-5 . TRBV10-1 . CASSESGTNNQPQHF TGCGCCAGCAGTGAGTCGGGGACAAACAATCAGCCCCAGCATTTT
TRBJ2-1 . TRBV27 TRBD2 CASSFSGRPDNEQFF TGTGCCAGCAGCTTTAGCGGGAGACCCGATAATGAGCAGTTCTTC
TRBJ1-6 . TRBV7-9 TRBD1 CASSKGTASSSPLHF TGTGCCAGCAGCAAGGGGACAGCTTCTAGTTCACCCCTCCACTTT
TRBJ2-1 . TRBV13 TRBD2 CASSGGLAEYNEQFF TGTGCCAGCAGCGGGGGACTAGCGGAATACAATGAGCAGTTCTTC
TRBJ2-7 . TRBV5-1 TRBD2 CASSRPSGYTYEQYF TGCGCCAGCAGCAGACCTAGCGGTTACACCTACGAGCAGTACTTC
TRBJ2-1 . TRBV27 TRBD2 CASNEAGGSYNEQFF TGTGCCAGCAACGAAGCGGGAGGATCCTACAATGAGCAGTTCTTC
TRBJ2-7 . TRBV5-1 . CASSWMADYAYEQYF TGCGCCAGCAGCTGGATGGCGGACTATGCCTACGAGCAGTACTTC
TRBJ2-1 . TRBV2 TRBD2 CASSDPTTSREQFF TGTGCCAGCAGTGACCCTACGACTAGCAGAGAGCAGTTCTTC
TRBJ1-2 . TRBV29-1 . CSVEDQIGGIPYGYTF TGCAGCGTTGAAGATCAGATTGGGGGGATCCCCTATGGCTACACCTTC
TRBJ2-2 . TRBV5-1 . CASSSDFTGELFF TGCGCCAGCAGTTCCGACTTCACCGGGGAGCTGTTTTTT